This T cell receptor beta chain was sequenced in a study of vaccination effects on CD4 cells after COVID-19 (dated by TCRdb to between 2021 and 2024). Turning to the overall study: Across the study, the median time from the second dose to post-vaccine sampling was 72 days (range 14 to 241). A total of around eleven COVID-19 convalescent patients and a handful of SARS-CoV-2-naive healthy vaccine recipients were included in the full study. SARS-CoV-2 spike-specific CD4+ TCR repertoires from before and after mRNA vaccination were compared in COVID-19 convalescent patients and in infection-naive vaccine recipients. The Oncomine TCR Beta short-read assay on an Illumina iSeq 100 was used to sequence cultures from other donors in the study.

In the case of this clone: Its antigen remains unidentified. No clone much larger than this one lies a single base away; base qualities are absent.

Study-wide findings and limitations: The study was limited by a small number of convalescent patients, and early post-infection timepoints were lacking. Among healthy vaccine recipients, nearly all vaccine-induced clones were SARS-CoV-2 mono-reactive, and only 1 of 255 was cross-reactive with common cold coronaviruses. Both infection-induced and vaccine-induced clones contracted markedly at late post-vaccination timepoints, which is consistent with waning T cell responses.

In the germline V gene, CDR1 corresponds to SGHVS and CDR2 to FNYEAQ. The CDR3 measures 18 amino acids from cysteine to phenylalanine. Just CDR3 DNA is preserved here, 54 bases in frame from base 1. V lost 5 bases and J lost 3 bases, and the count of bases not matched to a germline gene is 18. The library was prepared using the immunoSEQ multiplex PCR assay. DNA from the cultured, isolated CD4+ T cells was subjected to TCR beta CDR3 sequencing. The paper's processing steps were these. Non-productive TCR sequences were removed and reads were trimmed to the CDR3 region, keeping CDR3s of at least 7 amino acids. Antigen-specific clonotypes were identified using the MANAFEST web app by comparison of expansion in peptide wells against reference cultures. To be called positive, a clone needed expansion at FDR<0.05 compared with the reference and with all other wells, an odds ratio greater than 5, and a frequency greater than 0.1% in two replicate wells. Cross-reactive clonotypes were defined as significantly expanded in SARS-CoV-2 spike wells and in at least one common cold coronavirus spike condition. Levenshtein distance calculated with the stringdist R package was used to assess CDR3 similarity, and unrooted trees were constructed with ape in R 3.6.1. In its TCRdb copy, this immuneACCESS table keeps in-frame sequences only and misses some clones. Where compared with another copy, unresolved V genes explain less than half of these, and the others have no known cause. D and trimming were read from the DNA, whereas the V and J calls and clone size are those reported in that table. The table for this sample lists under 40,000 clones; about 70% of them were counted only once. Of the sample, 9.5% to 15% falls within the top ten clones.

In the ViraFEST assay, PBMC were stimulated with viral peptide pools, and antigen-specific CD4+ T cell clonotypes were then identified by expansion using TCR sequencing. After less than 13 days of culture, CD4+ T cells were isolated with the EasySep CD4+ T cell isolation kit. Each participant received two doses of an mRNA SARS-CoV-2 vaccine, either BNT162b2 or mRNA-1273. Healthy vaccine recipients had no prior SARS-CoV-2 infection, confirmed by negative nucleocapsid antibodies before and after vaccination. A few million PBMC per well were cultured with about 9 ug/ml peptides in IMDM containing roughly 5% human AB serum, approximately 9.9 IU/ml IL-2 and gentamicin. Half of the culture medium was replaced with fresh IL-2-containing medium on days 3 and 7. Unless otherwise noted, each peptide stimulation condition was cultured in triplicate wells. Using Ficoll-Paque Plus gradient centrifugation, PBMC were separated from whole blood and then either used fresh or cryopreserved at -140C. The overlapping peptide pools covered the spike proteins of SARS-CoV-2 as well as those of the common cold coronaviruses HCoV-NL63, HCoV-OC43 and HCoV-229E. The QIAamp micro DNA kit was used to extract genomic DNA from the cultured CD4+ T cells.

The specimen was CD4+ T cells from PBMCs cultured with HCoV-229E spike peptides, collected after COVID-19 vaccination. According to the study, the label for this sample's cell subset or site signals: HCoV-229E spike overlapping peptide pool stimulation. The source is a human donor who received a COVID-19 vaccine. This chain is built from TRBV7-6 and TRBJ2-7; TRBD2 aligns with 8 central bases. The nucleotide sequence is TGTGCCAGCAGCCCGCCCCTTTCGGCGGGGGGACGACTCTACGAGCAGTACTTC. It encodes CASSPPLSAGGRLYEQYF.